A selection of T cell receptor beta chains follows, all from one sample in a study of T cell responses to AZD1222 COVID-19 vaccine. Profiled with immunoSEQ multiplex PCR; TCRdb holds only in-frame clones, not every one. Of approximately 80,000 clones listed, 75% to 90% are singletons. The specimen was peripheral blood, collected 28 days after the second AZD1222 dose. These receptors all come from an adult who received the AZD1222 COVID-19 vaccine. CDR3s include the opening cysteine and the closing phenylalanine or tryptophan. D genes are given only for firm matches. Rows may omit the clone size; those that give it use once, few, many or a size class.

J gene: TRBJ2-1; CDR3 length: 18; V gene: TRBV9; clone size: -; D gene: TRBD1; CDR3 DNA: TGTGCCAGCAGCGTAGCAGATTCCTTGGACAGGGATGTCAATGAGCAGTTCTTC; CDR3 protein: CASSVADSLDRDVNEQFF
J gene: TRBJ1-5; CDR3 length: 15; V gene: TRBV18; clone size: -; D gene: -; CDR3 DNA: TGTGCCAGCTCAACAAAACAGAGTCGCAATCAGCCCCAGCATTTT; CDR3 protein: CASSTKQSRNQPQHF
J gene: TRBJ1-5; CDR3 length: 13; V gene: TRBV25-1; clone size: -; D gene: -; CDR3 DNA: TGTGCCAGCAGCGATAGCTATTTAGGGCCCCAGCATTTT; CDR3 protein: CASSDSYLGPQHF
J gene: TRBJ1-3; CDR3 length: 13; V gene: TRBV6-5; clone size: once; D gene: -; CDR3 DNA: TGTGCCAGCACCGAGTACTCTGGAAACACCATATATTTT; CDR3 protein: CASTEYSGNTIYF
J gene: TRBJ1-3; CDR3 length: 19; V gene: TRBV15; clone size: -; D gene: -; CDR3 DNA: TGTGCCACCAGCAGAGATCAGTGGGGGGTTCTCAGCTCTGGAAACACCATATATTTT; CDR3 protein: CATSRDQWGVLSSGNTIYF
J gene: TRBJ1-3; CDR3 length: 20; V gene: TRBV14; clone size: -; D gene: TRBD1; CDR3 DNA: TGTGCCAGCAGCCAAGGGTGGGGGAGAGGGGGCCGCAACTCTGGAAACACCATATATTTT; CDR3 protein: CASSQGWGRGGRNSGNTIYF
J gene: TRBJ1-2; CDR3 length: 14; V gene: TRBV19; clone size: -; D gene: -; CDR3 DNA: TGTGCCAGTAGTAACGACAGGACGATGGGTGGCTACACCTTC; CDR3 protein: CASSNDRTMGGYTF
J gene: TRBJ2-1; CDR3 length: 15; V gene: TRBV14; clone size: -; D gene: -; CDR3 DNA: TGTGCCAGCAGCCGTGGGACACCTACCTACAATGAGCAGTTCTTC; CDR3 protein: CASSRGTPTYNEQFF
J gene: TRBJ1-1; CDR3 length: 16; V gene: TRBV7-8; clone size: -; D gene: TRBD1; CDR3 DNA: TGTGCCAGCAGCTTAACGTCAGGGGGAATGGACACTGAAGCTTTCTTT; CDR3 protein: CASSLTSGGMDTEAFF
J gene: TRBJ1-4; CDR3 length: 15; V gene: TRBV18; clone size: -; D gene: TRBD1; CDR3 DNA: TGTGCCAGCTCACCCGATCGGGACAGAAATGAAAAACTGTTTTTT; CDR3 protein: CASSPDRDRNEKLFF
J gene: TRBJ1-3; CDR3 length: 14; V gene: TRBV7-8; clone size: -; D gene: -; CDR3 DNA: TGTGCCAGCAGCTTAGGCATGTCTGGAAACACCATATATTTT; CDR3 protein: CASSLGMSGNTIYF
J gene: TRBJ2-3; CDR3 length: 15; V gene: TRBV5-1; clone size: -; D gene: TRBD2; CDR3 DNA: TGCGCCAGCAGCTTGGCGGGGGGTTACACAGATACGCAGTATTTT; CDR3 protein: CASSLAGGYTDTQYF
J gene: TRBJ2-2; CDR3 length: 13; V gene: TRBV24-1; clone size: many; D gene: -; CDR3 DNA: TGTGCCACCGGGCCGGGGGCCGGGGGGGAGCTGTTTTTT; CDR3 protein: CATGPGAGGELFF
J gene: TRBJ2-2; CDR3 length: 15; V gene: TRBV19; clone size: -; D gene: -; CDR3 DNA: TGTGCCAGTAGTTCCGGCAGGGTATTTACCGGGGAGCTGTTTTTT; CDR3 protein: CASSSGRVFTGELFF
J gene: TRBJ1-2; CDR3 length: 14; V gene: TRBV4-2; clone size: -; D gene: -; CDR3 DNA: TGTGCCAGCAGCCAAGCCAGCTCTAACTATGGCTACACCTTC; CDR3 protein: CASSQASSNYGYTF
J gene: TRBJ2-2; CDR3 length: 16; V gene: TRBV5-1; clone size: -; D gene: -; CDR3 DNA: TGCGCCAGCAGCCTTAGACCCAGCGCGAACACCGGGGAGCTGTTTTTT; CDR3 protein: CASSLRPSANTGELFF
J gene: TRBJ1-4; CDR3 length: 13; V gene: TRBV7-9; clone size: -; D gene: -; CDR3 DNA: TGTGCCAGCCGTCTCGGTTCTAATGAAAAACTGTTTTTT; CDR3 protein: CASRLGSNEKLFF
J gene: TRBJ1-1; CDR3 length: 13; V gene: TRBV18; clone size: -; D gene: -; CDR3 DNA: TGTGCCAGCTCACCACATGCGAACACTGAAGCTTTCTTT; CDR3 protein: CASSPHANTEAFF
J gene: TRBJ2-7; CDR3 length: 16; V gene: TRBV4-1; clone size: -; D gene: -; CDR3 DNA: TGCGCCAGCAGCCAAAGTAATGGCAGGGGAATCTACGAGCAGTACTTC; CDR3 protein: CASSQSNGRGIYEQYF
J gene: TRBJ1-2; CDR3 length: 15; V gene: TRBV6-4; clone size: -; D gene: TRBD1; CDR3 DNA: TGTGCCAGCAGTGACGGGAGGGGACAGGGAGGAGGCTACACCTTC; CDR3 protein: CASSDGRGQGGGYTF